This T cell receptor (beta chain) was captured in a study of blood T cells in healthy people across ages. Findings of the study overall: Nothing was known about donor CMV status, and this possibly confounded expanded clonotype changes.

This clonotype was counted once. Its antigen is unknown. Trimming stripped 1 base from V and 0 bases from J, with 13 bases between. Per germline, CDR1 PRHDT and CDR2 FYEKMQ (reference sequence). The CDR3 has 18 residues. Then a second PCR, running about 6 to 11 cycles, was carried out with a sample-barcoded 5' primer and a J-beta primer mix. Unique molecular identifiers of 12 random nucleotides labeled each cDNA. Sequencing of every sample gave 2.5 million or more CDR3-containing paired-end reads. TCRdb analysed the 5' RACE reads with MiXCR anew, one entry per CDR3 protein. The sample yields around 900,000 distinct CDR3 sequences, about 53% seen once. PBMCs were isolated at a quantity of at least 6 million per sample.

The sample comprised blood. The receptor was isolated from a woman aged 55-70 years in good health. The chain has TRBV13 and TRBJ2-6, with unresolved D. The CDR3 coding sequence is TGTGCCAGCAGCTTAGTAGGGTCCCTAAACTCTGGGGCCAACGTCCTGACTTTC. Translation gives CASSLVGSLNSGANVLTF.